This TCR beta chain comes out of a study of blood T cell repertoires in COVID-19. Background on the study: Spain, Italy and the United States supplied samples that represented acute and convalescent COVID-19. T cells, B-cell-depleted T cells, or PBMCs provided the cDNA or gDNA that served as material.

Original analysis: Amplification from reference gene primers served as the basis for estimated nucleated cell counts. Libraries were prepared by immunoSEQ multiplex PCR; TCRdb keeps only in-frame clonotypes and omits some of them. From that table come the V and J calls and clone size; the DNA was used to work out D and trimming. The sample yields 50,000 to 55,000 clones, about nine tenths seen once. The CDR3 has 18 amino acids. V dropped 0 bases and J dropped 2 bases, with 17 bases sitting between them. Looked up from germline, CDR1 is SGHRS and CDR2 is YFSETQ. The sequencing sample was made of peripheral blood. The TCR was taken from a man between 65 and 80 years old with acute or convalescent COVID-19. The chain couples TRBV5-1 to TRBJ1-4; possible D gene TRBD1, 5 bases. CDR3 region: CASSLAPFSTETNEKLFF. The DNA of the CDR3 is TGCGCCAGCAGCTTGGCCCCGTTCTCGACAGAGACTAATGAAAAACTGTTTTTT.